Here is one TCR beta chain with its context. As yet, its antigen is unknown. This entry is derived from a study of a mutant IDH1 vaccine in newly diagnosed glioma. Study overall: Beforehand, treatment had been radiotherapy, temozolomide, or both; the majority received both. The week-35 safety follow-up was V12, and the week-47 study end was V13.

Profiling relied on immunoSEQ multiplex PCR, and the TCRdb table lists in-frame clones only, not all of them. The sample holds around 60,000 clones, around four fifths seen once. The sample's time point: week 35, safety follow-up. In the vaccine, a single dose held 300 ug of the mutant IDH1 20-mer peptide, along with topical imiquimod. At weeks 1, 3, 5, 7, 11, 15, 19 and 23, patients received a vaccination, eight in all. There were new WHO grade 3 or 4 astrocytomas in the donors, and these were IDH1-mutant and ATRX-lost. This CDR3 spans 14 amino acids. V was trimmed by 4 bases and J by 5 bases, leaving 14 bases between them. Germline CDR1 reads SGHRS; CDR2 reads YFSETQ.

V is TRBV5-1 and J is TRBJ2-3; tentative D call: TRBD1 (6 bases). Sample: PBMCs, taken from a glioma patient whose treatment included an IDH1 peptide vaccine. The sequence was collected from a man under 40 with glioma. In nucleotides, the CDR3 is TGCGCCAGCAGCGCTGGACAGTACAAAGATACGCAGTATTTT. It yields the protein CASSAGQYKDTQYF.